Listed here are 18 T cell receptor beta chains from one sample, sequenced in a study of OX40 agonist ivuxolimab in advanced cancers. TCRdb's table, derived via immunoSEQ multiplex PCR, lists solely in-frame clones and lacks some. This sample has approximately 98,000 clones, with roughly 90% found just once. The sample here was CD4+ or CD8+ T cells sorted from blood, taken in a trial of the OX40 agonist ivuxolimab. The receptor set was obtained from an adult with an advanced solid tumor such as melanoma, head and neck, liver or kidney cancer.

A single count supports this clone. The rearrangement joins TRBV11-2 to TRBJ1-2; D is perhaps TRBD1 (5 bases). From germline, CDR1 is SGHAT and CDR2 FQNNGV. The CDR3 runs to 14 residues. The V and J ends lost 5 bases and 1 base respectively, with 11 bases between them. CDR3 in DNA: TGTGCCAGCAGCCCGGGACGGCTTAACTATGGCTACACCTTC. Encoded protein: CASSPGRLNYGYTF.

V usage is TRBV30 and J usage is TRBJ1-5; 9 bases align to TRBD1. This CDR3 contains 15 residues. CDR1 is GTSNPN and CDR2 is SVGIG in the germline V gene (reference sequence). V shed 0 bases and J 6 bases; nucleotides not matched to a gene: 6. The DNA of the CDR3 is TGTGCCTGGAGTGTTCGGGGACAGGGCCTTCAGCCCCAGCATTTT. Amino acids: CAWSVRGQGLQPQHF.

V is TRBV15 and J is TRBJ2-7, with D perhaps TRBD2 (5 bases). V lost 0 bases to trimming and J lost 6 bases, with 6 bases between them. Germline values: CDR1 LNHNV, CDR2 YYDKDF (reference sequence). This CDR3 comprises 12 residues. The CDR3 reads CATSRDGVEQYF. CDR3 nucleotide sequence: TGTGCCACCAGCAGAGACGGGGTCGAGCAGTACTTC.

This clone was counted once. The genes are TRBV6-1 and TRBJ1-2, with D unclear. The V end was cut by 0 bases, the J end by 3 bases, with 8 bases between. In germline, CDR1 is MNHNS, CDR2 SASEGT. CDR3 size: 14 residues. The DNA for the CDR3 is TGTGCCAGCAGTGAAGCTTGGGGTGACTATGGCTACACCTTC. Residues: CASSEAWGDYGYTF.

The chain carries TRBV12-2 and TRBJ2-4; the listed D gene, TRBD2, was not tested against the DNA. TRBV12-2 is an annotated pseudogene. The CDR3 sequence is 17 residues long. In DNA, the CDR3 is TGTGCAAGTCGCTTAGTCGGAGGGGCTCTAGCCAAAAACATTCAGTACTTC. Protein: CASRLVGGALAKNIQYF.

The gene calls are TRBV6-6 and TRBJ2-7, with 8 bases fitting TRBD2. J gave up 1 base and V 6 bases, and 8 bases lay outside the gene matches. Germline values: CDR1 MNHNY, CDR2 SVGAGI (reference sequence). This CDR3 is built from 15 residues. The CDR3 DNA sequence: TGTGCCAGCAGACCGAGCGGGAGTGGGTCCTACGAGCAGTACTTC. This gives the protein CASRPSGSGSYEQYF.

This clone was observed a single time. The rearrangement joins TRBV11-1 to TRBJ1-4; 8 bases match TRBD1. The CDR3 spans 14 residues. The germline CDR1 and CDR2 sequences are SGHAT and FQDESV (reference sequence). The V segment lost 5 bases and the J segment 8 bases; nucleotides outside the gene matches: 7. CDR3 nucleotides: TGTGCCAGCAGCCAACGGACAGGGATCGAAAAACTGTTTTTT. This translates into CASSQRTGIEKLFF.

V usage is TRBV30 and J usage is TRBJ2-7; D perhaps matches TRBD2 (7 bases). V lost 5 bases to trimming and J lost 0 bases, with 17 bases between them. Germline CDR1 reads GTSNPN; CDR2 reads SVGIG (reference sequence). The CDR3 length is 15 residues. The CDR3 sequence is CAWAGARGSSYEQYF. The CDR3, as DNA: TGTGCCTGGGCGGGGGCGAGGGGAAGCTCCTACGAGCAGTACTTC. The whole variable domain, remainder taken from reference TRBV30 and TRBJ2-7, is SQTIHQWPATLVQPVGSPLSLECTVEGTSNPNLYWYRQAAGRGLQLLFYSVGIGQISSEVPQNLSASRPQDRQFILSSKKLLLSDSGFYLCAWAGARGSSYEQYFGPGTRLTVT.

This clone was seen just once. V is TRBV27 and J is TRBJ1-1; D gene uncertain. CDR1 is MNHEY and CDR2 is SMNVEV in the germline V gene (reference sequence). Deletions cut 1 base from V and 5 bases from J, with 8 bases between. CDR3 size: 13 residues. The CDR3 DNA is TGTGCCAGCAGTTTATACATCGGGACTGAAGCTTTCTTT. Translating it yields CASSLYIGTEAFF.

This chain connects TRBV27 to TRBJ1-5, with 7 bases lining up with TRBD1. V was pared by 6 bases and J by 4 bases, with 6 bases of the junction left unmatched. Per germline, CDR1 MNHEY and CDR2 SMNVEV (reference sequence). The CDR3 contains 14 residues. DNA of the CDR3: TGTGCCAGCAGCTCGGGACAGACAAATCAGCCCCAGCATTTT. This translates into CASSSGQTNQPQHF.

V and J are TRBV19 and TRBJ2-5; D gene uncertain. Germline lookup yields CDR1 LNHDA and CDR2 SQIVND (reference sequence). Trimming shortened V by 4 bases and J by 1 base, and 7 bases separated the two germline ends. The CDR3 runs 13 residues. CDR3 amino acids: CASSTSSQETQYF. DNA of the CDR3: TGTGCCAGTAGTACCTCCTCCCAAGAGACCCAGTACTTC.

This rearrangement joins TRBV7-8 to TRBJ1-2, with TRBD1 matching over 7 bases. With 5 bases clipped from V and 6 bases from J, the junction kept 12 bases outside the gene matches. Germline assignment: CDR1 SGHVS and CDR2 FQNEAQ. This CDR3 has 15 residues. The DNA for the CDR3 is TGTGCCAGCAGCAGACGGGACAGTTCGATTAATGGCTACACCTTC. It codes for CASSRRDSSINGYTF.

The chain links TRBV19 to TRBJ1-3, with D hard to call. V shed 6 bases and J shed 0 bases, with 6 bases lying between them. The germline gives CDR1 LNHDA, CDR2 SQIVND (reference sequence). This CDR3 region has 13 residues. The CDR3 sequence: CASRLTSGNTIYF. CDR3 DNA sequence: TGTGCCAGTAGGCTGACCTCTGGAAACACCATATATTTT.

The V gene is TRBV6-1, the J gene TRBJ2-7; TRBD1 agrees at 12 bases. Trimming at V came to 6 bases and at J to 6 bases, leaving 9 bases not matched to a gene. The CDR3 spans 15 residues. Germline values: CDR1 MNHNS, CDR2 SASEGT. The CDR3 DNA reads TGTGCCAGCAGCCCCTTGGGGACAGGGGGCCTCGAGCAGTACTTC. The encoded protein is CASSPLGTGGLEQYF.

The CDR3 is CASSLVRSGAETQYF. The CDR3 region has the DNA TGTGCCAGCAGCTTAGTCAGATCAGGGGCCGAGACCCAGTACTTC. The rearrangement joins TRBV11-2 to TRBJ2-5; perhaps TRBD1 as D (6 bases). The CDR3 is 15 residues long. Trimming removed 1 base at V and 5 bases at J, with 14 bases between. Germline CDR1 and CDR2: SGHAT and FQNNGV.

V usage is TRBV2 and J usage is TRBJ1-5; a weak D match, TRBD1 (6 bases). CDR1 and CDR2 from the germline V gene are SNHLY and FYNNEI. This CDR3 is 13 amino acids long. The germline V and J ends were trimmed by 5 bases and 5 bases, with 10 bases remaining between them. CDR3 region: CASSSGEDQPQHF. CDR3 sequence (DNA): TGTGCCAGCAGTTCAGGGGAGGATCAGCCCCAGCATTTT.

The chain employs TRBV6-5 and TRBJ2-7; 11 bases are a match to TRBD1. Germline CDR1 reads MNHEY; CDR2 reads SVGAGI. This CDR3 contains 14 residues. V gave up 6 bases and J gave up 7 bases; unmatched junction bases: 8. CDR3 nucleotides: TGTGCCAGCAGGCTGGACAGGGGGCCTTGGGAGCAGTACTTC. Translation: CASRLDRGPWEQYF.

The chain has TRBV5-4 and TRBJ2-2; 9 bases fit TRBD2. V lost 5 bases to trimming and J lost 0 bases; unmatched junction nucleotides: 2. The germline V gene has CDR1 SGHNT and CDR2 YYREEE (reference sequence). The CDR3 runs to 15 residues. The CDR3 DNA sequence: TGTGCCAGCAGACCTAGCGGGACGAACACCGGGGAGCTGTTTTTT. This encodes CASRPSGTNTGELFF.